The 28 T cell receptor beta chains in this list originate from one sample, sequenced in a study of blood T cell repertoires in COVID-19. Produced via immunoSEQ multiplex PCR; TCRdb's table is partial and in-frame only. The sample has about 190,000 clones, approximately 79% seen once. Sequencing was performed on peripheral blood. The receptors stem from a man between 60 and 75 years old with active or convalescent COVID-19.

In its sample, this clone was seen once. The V and J genes are TRBV7-9 and TRBJ2-2; D unresolved. Germline CDR1 and CDR2: SEHNR and FQNEAQ (reference sequence). The CDR3 totals 15 residues. V was clipped by 5 bases and J by 1 base, with 11 bases between them. The CDR3, as DNA: TGTGCCAGCAGCCCAGCAGCAGGGAACACCGGGGAGCTGTTTTTT. Protein sequence: CASSPAAGNTGELFF.

A few counts support this clone. The rearrangement links TRBV7-3 to TRBJ2-3, with TRBD2 matching over 16 bases. Unmatched junction bases numbered 5, after V lost 4 bases and J lost 1 base. The CDR3 is made up of 18 amino acids. Germline CDR1 reads SGHTA; CDR2 reads FQGTGA. CDR3: CASSSGLAGGPGTDTQYF. The CDR3 bases are TGTGCCAGCAGCTCGGGACTAGCGGGAGGGCCGGGCACAGATACGCAGTATTTT.

With respect to this clone: The same CDR3 is also encoded by other DNA sequences in this sample. The rearrangement uses TRBV5-4 and TRBJ1-2; possible D gene TRBD1, 5 bases. V was clipped by 4 bases and J by 3 bases, with 13 bases between them. Germline V gives CDR1 SGHNT, CDR2 YYREEE (reference sequence). The CDR3 contains 14 residues. The CDR3: CASSLETAYYGYTF. The CDR3 nucleotides read TGTGCCAGCAGCCTCGAGACAGCATACTATGGCTACACCTTC.

The J gene is TRBJ2-1, the V gene TRBV6-5, with no clear D. CDR1 MNHEY and CDR2 SVGAGI come from the germline V gene. CDR3 length equals 10 residues. V gave up 9 bases and J gave up 5 bases, with 5 bases separating them. The chain's CDR3 is CASGHNEQFF. In DNA, the CDR3 is TGTGCCAGTGGGCACAATGAGCAGTTCTTC.

The J gene is TRBJ1-5, the V gene TRBV24-1; the D is unclear. Germline CDR1 KGHDR, CDR2 SFDVKD. CDR3 length: 16 residues. Trimming took 12 bases from V and 0 from J, leaving 20 bases between them. CDR3 amino acids: CAPPNTGTDSNQPQHF. CDR3 coding DNA: TGTGCCCCCCCAAATACTGGTACCGATAGCAATCAGCCCCAGCATTTT.

The V and J genes are TRBV10-3 and TRBJ2-1; TRBD2 might be the D (5 bases). CDR1 and CDR2 (germline): ENHRY, SYGVKD. The CDR3 is made up of 13 amino acids. V gave up 2 bases and J gave up 9 bases, with 11 bases separating them. The CDR3 is CAISEKGEAEQFF. CDR3 DNA sequence: TGTGCCATCAGTGAGAAGGGAGAGGCTGAGCAGTTCTTC.

In its sample, this clone was seen a few times. The chain uses TRBV28 and TRBJ2-7; D may be TRBD1 (6 bases). Germline V CDR1 and CDR2: MDHEN, SYDVKM. The length of the CDR3 is 17 residues. Trimming removed 8 bases from V and 3 bases from J, with 26 bases in between. CDR3 region: CASWGQGRRRTFYEQYF. For the CDR3, the DNA is TGTGCCAGCTGGGGACAAGGACGTAGGAGAACGTTCTACGAGCAGTACTTC.

In this sample, this clone turned up once. V is TRBV3-1 (or the pseudogene TRBV3-2) and J is TRBJ2-1; 11 bases match TRBD2. The trim removed 11 bases at V and 3 bases at J, leaving 18 bases unmatched. The CDR3 extends over 18 amino acids. CDR1 is LGHDT and CDR2 is YNNKEL in the germline V gene (reference sequence). The CDR3 DNA is TGTGCCGGCTTCGGTAGCGGGAGGGCCCTCTCCCACTACAATGAGCAGTTCTTC. Its translation: CAGFGSGRALSHYNEQFF.

The V and J genes are TRBV3-1 (or the pseudogene TRBV3-2) and TRBJ2-7; perhaps TRBD1 as D (6 bases). The CDR3 totals 15 residues. V was pared by 3 bases and J by 2 bases, with 14 bases between. Per germline, CDR1 LGHDT and CDR2 YNNKEL (reference sequence). CDR3 sequence reads: CASSHTHRVPYEQYF. In DNA, the CDR3 is TGTGCCAGCAGCCACACACACAGGGTCCCCTACGAGCAGTACTTC.

This rearrangement joins TRBV20-1 to TRBJ2-5, with TRBD2 matching over 10 bases. The trim removed 3 bases at V and 7 bases at J, leaving 8 bases unmatched. CDR3 length: 14 amino acids. Looked up from germline, CDR1 is DFQATT and CDR2 is SNEGSKA (reference sequence). The CDR3 coding sequence is TGCAGTGCTAGTGAAGCGGGAGGGCCGGGGACCCAGTACTTC. Protein product: CSASEAGGPGTQYF.

The chain recombines TRBV3-1 (or the pseudogene TRBV3-2) with TRBJ1-3; 8 bases align to TRBD1. This CDR3 has 17 amino acids. Germline loops: CDR1 LGHDT, CDR2 YNNKEL (reference sequence). With V trimmed by 6 bases and J by 0 bases, 10 bases remained unmatched. The CDR3 here is CASRGTGHLSSGNTIYF. The CDR3 DNA follows: TGTGCCAGCAGGGGGACAGGCCACCTCAGCTCTGGAAACACCATATATTTT.

The gene calls are TRBV5-4 and TRBJ2-1; a weak D match, TRBD1 (6 bases). Germline CDR1 and CDR2: SGHNT and YYREEE (reference sequence). Trimming removed 0 bases at V and 0 bases at J, with 10 bases between. The CDR3 loop spans 16 amino acids. In DNA form, the CDR3 reads TGTGCCAGCAGCTTGGGACAGGCTAGCTCCTACAATGAGCAGTTCTTC. It is translated as CASSLGQASSYNEQFF.

The chain uses TRBV19 and TRBJ2-3; possibly TRBD1 for D (5 bases). The germline CDR1 and CDR2 sequences are LNHDA and SQIVND (reference sequence). The CDR3 is 12 residues long. The V end lost 4 bases, the J end lost 3 bases, and 5 bases lay between the germline ends. In DNA form, the CDR3 reads TGTGCCAGTAGTAGGACAACAGATACGCAGTATTTT. This translates into CASSRTTDTQYF.

The chain employs TRBV5-6 and TRBJ1-4; TRBD1 aligns across 9 bases. This CDR3 spans 16 amino acids. Looked up from germline, CDR1 is SGHDT and CDR2 is YYEEEE. J was trimmed by 1 base and V by 4 bases; bases with no gene match: 5. The CDR3 region is CASSPGQGKTNEKLFF. CDR3 nucleotides: TGTGCCAGCAGCCCGGGACAGGGCAAAACTAATGAAAAACTGTTTTTT.

This chain links TRBV19 with TRBJ2-7; D is possibly TRBD1 (6 bases). Germline loops: CDR1 LNHDA, CDR2 SQIVND (reference sequence). The ends were cut back, 4 bases at V and 6 bases at J, with 13 bases in the middle. This CDR3 region has 13 residues. The CDR3 DNA reads TGTGCCAGTAGTACGTCAACAGGGCCCGAGCAGTACTTC. Protein: CASSTSTGPEQYF.

The chain employs TRBV25-1 and TRBJ1-2; D gene uncertain. The CDR3 is made up of 11 amino acids. Germline V lookup: CDR1 MGHDK, CDR2 SYGVNS. V shed 5 bases and J shed 4 bases, with 5 bases lying between them. CDR3 in amino acids: CASSHGYGYTF. As DNA, the CDR3 is TGTGCCAGCAGTCACGGCTATGGCTACACCTTC.

The chain couples TRBV18 to TRBJ2-7, with 10 bases lining up with TRBD2. Germline V gene data show CDR1 as KGHSH and CDR2 as LQKENI. The CDR3 loop spans 15 amino acids. Losses at the gene ends were 2 bases for V and 1 base for J; bases not matched to a gene: 2. The DNA of the CDR3 is TGTGCCAGCTCACCAGGACTAGCGGTTTCCTACGAGCAGTACTTC. Translation gives CASSPGLAVSYEQYF.

This chain links TRBV7-9 with TRBJ2-3, with 9 positions matching TRBD2. Per germline, CDR1 SEHNR and CDR2 FQNEAQ (reference sequence). The CDR3 spans 15 residues. With V trimmed by 3 bases and J by 3 bases, 4 bases remained unmatched. In nucleotides, the CDR3 is TGTGCCAGCAGCTTTACTAGCGGGCTAACAGATACGCAGTATTTT. It codes for CASSFTSGLTDTQYF.

This chain links TRBV5-4 with TRBJ2-7, with 8 nucleotides matching TRBD2. CDR3 size: 18 residues. V was clipped by 4 bases and J by 3 bases; unmatched bases: 18. CDR1 SGHNT and CDR2 YYREEE come from the germline V gene (reference sequence). This chain's CDR3 is CASSGEGAGDLSVYEQYF. The DNA for the CDR3 is TGTGCCAGCAGCGGGGAGGGAGCGGGAGACCTAAGTGTCTACGAGCAGTACTTC.

The chain uses TRBV5-5 and TRBJ2-3; 11 positions agree with TRBD2. Germline V gene lookup returns CDR1 SGHKS and CDR2 YYEKEE (reference sequence). V was clipped by 3 bases and J by 1 base; unmatched bases: 1. CDR3 size: 15 residues. The CDR3 loop reads CASSSTSGGTDTQYF. The CDR3 bases are TGTGCCAGCAGCTCGACTAGCGGGGGCACAGATACGCAGTATTTT.

V usage is TRBV11-2 and J usage is TRBJ2-1; D is perhaps TRBD2 (6 bases). Trimming took off 5 bases at V and 4 bases at J, with 15 bases between the two ends. This CDR3 spans 15 amino acids. Germline loops: CDR1 SGHAT, CDR2 FQNNGV. The CDR3 sequence is CASSPRAGPYNEQFF. The CDR3 nucleotides are TGTGCCAGCAGCCCGCGAGCGGGTCCGTACAATGAGCAGTTCTTC.

V gene TRBV24-1 combines with J gene TRBJ1-1; the D is unclear. Germline V gives CDR1 KGHDR, CDR2 SFDVKD. V was cut by 3 bases and J by 11 bases, with 15 bases left in between. This CDR3 spans 13 amino acids. CDR3 sequence: CATSDGWSGGAFF. The CDR3 DNA follows: TGTGCCACCAGTGATGGGTGGTCGGGTGGGGCTTTCTTT.

The chain joins TRBV5-1 to TRBJ2-1; 10 bases are shared with TRBD2. Trimming at V came to 6 bases and at J to 3 bases, leaving 6 bases not matched to a gene. The CDR3 contains 15 residues. Germline V gene sequence: CDR1 SGHRS, CDR2 YFSETQ. CDR3 DNA sequence: TGCGCCAGCAAGGTCGGACTAGCGGTCTACAATGAGCAGTTCTTC. It codes for CASKVGLAVYNEQFF.

This chain uses TRBV2 with TRBJ1-3; a weak D match, TRBD1 (6 bases). Trimming took 6 bases from V and 0 from J, leaving 12 bases between them. Germline assignment: CDR1 SNHLY and CDR2 FYNNEI. This CDR3 comprises 15 residues. DNA for the CDR3: TGTGCCAGCAGCTTTGGACAGAACTCTGGAAACACCATATATTTT. Translated, it gives CASSFGQNSGNTIYF.

The chain has TRBV5-4 and TRBJ2-7, with a possible D match to TRBD2 (5 bases). Trimming removed 0 bases at V and 0 bases at J, with 10 bases between. The CDR3 covers 15 residues. The germline V gene has CDR1 SGHNT and CDR2 YYREEE (reference sequence). The CDR3 DNA reads TGTGCCAGCAGCTTGGCCGGGATTCGCTCCTACGAGCAGTACTTC. Translated, it gives CASSLAGIRSYEQYF. The variable domain in full, with the rest retrieved from reference TRBV5-4 and TRBJ2-7, is ETGVTQSPTHLIKTRGQQVTLRCSSQSGHNTVSWYQQALGQGPQFIFQYYREEENGRGNFPPRFSGLQFPNYSSELNVNALELDDSALYLCASSLAGIRSYEQYFGPGTRLTVT.

The chain recombines TRBV5-6 with TRBJ2-7; 7 positions match TRBD2. The ends lost 6 bases at V and 2 bases at J; junction bases unmatched: 8. CDR1 is SGHDT and CDR2 is YYEEEE in the germline V gene. The CDR3 contains 14 residues. The CDR3 region has the DNA TGTGCCAGCACGTCGCGGACTAGAACCTACGAGCAGTACTTC. It encodes CASTSRTRTYEQYF.

The CDR3 DNA sequence: TGTGCCAGCAAGGCCGCGGGGGCAATAAACTATGGCTACACCTTC. It specifies CASKAAGAINYGYTF. The rearrangement links TRBV6-6 to TRBJ1-2; tentatively, D is TRBD1 (6 bases). CDR1 is MNHNY, CDR2 SVGAGI, per germline (reference sequence). The V end lost 7 bases, the J end lost 2 bases, and 17 bases lay between the germline ends. The CDR3 has 15 amino acids.

The rearrangement links TRBV9 to TRBJ2-7; weak D call: TRBD1 (6 bases). V shed 4 bases and J shed 5 bases, with 13 bases lying between them. Germline V CDR1 and CDR2: SGDLS, YYNGEE. CDR3 length: 13 amino acids. The CDR3 nucleotides read TGTGCCAGCAGCTCCGGGACAAGAAACGAGCAGTACTTC. It yields the protein CASSSGTRNEQYF.